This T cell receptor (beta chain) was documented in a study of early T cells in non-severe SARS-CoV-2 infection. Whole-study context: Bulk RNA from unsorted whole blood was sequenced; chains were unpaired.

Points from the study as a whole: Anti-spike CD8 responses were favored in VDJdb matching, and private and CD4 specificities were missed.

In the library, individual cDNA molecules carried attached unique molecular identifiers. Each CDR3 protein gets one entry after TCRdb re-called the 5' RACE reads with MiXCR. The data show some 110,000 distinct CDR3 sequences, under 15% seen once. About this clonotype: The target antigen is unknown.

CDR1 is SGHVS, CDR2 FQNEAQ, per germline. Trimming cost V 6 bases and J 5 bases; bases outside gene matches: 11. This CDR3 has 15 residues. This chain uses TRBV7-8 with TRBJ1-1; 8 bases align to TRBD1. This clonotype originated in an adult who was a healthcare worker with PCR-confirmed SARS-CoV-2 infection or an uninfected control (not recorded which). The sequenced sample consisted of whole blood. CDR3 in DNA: TGTGCCAGCAGTTCATTAGGACAGGGAGGGACTGAAGCTTTCTTT. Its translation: CASSSLGQGGTEAFF.